Listed here is a single T cell receptor beta chain. These data come from a study of blood T cell repertoires in COVID-19. Study overall: Italy, Spain and the United States were the sources of the convalescent and acute COVID-19 samples. T cells, B-cell-depleted T cells, or PBMCs provided the cDNA or gDNA that served as material.

As originally analysed: Amplification of reference gene primers was used by the study to estimate nucleated cell counts. Only in-frame clones appear in the TCRdb table, and some are missing; sequencing was by immunoSEQ multiplex PCR. V and J calls and clone size are those listed in that table; D and trimming were worked out from the DNA. In the table there are some 80,000 clones, approximately 85% of which are singletons. CDR1 SGHTS and CDR2 YDEGEE come from the germline V gene. The length of the CDR3 is 15 residues. J was trimmed by 7 bases and V by 4 bases; bases with no gene match: 9. A Seattle source enrolled patients during active infection and followed them longitudinally.

Sequences were obtained from peripheral blood. J is TRBJ1-5 and V is TRBV5-8; the match to TRBD1 covers 9 bases. The TCR sequence derives from a man over 45 with COVID-19, enrolled during active disease. The CDR3 DNA reads as TGTGCCAGCAGCCCCGTGACAGGGGGGGGCCAGCCCCAGCATTTT. This sequence encodes CASSPVTGGGQPQHF.